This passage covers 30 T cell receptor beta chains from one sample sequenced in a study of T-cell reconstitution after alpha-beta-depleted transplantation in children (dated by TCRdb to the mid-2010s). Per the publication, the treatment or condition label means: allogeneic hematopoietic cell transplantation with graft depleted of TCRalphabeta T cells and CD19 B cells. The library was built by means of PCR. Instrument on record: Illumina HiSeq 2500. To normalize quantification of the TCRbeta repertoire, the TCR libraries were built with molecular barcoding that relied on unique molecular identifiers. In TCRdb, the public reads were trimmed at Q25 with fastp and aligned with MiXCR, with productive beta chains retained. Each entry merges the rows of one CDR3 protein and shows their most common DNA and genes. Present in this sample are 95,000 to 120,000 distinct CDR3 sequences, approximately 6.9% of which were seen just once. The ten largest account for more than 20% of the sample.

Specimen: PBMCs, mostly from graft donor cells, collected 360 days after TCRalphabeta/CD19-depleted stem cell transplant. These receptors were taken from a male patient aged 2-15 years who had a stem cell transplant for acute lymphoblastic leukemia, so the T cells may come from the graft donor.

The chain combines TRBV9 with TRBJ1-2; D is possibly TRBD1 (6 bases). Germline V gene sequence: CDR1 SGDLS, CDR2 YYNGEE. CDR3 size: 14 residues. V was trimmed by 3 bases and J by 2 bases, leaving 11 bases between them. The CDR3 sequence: CASSDVGHNYGYTF. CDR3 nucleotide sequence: TGTGCCAGCAGCGATGTGGGACACAACTATGGCTACACCTTC.

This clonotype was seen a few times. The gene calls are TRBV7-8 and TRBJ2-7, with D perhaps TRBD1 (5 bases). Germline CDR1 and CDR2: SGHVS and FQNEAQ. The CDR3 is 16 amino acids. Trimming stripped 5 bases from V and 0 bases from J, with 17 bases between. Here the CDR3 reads CASSPRPSQVSYEQYF. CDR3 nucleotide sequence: TGTGCCAGCAGCCCGCGCCCCTCACAGGTCTCCTACGAGCAGTACTTC.

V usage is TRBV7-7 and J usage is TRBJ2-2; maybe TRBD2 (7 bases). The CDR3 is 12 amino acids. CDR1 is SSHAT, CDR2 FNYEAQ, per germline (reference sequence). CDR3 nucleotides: TGTGCTAAGGGGGGGCCTACCGGGGAGCTGTTTTTT. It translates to CAKGGPTGELFF.

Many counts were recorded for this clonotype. CDR3 sequence: CSVEGRKTDTQYF. CDR3 DNA: TGCAGCGTTGAGGGGCGGAAGACAGATACGCAGTATTTT. This chain joins TRBV29-1 and TRBJ2-3; D is possibly TRBD1 (5 bases). Germline loops: CDR1 SQVTM, CDR2 ANQGSEA. V lost 3 bases and J 3 bases, leaving 10 bases between the germline ends. The CDR3 runs to 13 residues.

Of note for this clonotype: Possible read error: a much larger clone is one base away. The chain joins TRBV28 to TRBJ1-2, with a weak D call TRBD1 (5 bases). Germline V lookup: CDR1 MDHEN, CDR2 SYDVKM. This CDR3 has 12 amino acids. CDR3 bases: TGTGCCAACAGTTTAGGGGTCGTTGGCTACACCTTC. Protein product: CANSLGVVGYTF.

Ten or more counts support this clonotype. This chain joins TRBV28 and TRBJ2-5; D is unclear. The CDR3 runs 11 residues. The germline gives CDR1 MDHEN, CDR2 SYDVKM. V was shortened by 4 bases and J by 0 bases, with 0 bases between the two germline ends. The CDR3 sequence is CASSYQETQYF. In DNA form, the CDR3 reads TGTGCCAGCAGTTACCAAGAGACCCAGTACTTC.

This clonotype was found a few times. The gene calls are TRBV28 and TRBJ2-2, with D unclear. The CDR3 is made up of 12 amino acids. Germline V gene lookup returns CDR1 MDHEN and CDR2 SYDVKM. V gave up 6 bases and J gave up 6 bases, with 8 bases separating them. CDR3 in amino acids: CASSDSPGELFF. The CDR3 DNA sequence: TGTGCCAGCAGCGACTCGCCCGGGGAGCTGTTTTTT.

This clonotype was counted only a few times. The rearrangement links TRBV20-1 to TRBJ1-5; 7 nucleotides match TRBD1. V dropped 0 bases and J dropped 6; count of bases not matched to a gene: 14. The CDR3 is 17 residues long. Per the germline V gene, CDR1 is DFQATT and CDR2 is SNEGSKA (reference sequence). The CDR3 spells CSARDLGDRARGQPQHF. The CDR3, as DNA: TGCAGTGCTAGAGATCTTGGAGACAGGGCTCGAGGTCAGCCCCAGCATTTT.

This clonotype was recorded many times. CDR3 sequence: CASSPINREVYNEQFF. CDR3 coding DNA: TGTGCCAGCTCACCTATCAATCGGGAGGTCTACAATGAGCAGTTCTTC. This chain joins TRBV18 and TRBJ2-1; 7 nucleotides match TRBD2. Germline assignment: CDR1 KGHSH and CDR2 LQKENI. With V trimmed by 3 bases and J by 3 bases, 8 bases remained unmatched. The CDR3 has 16 residues.

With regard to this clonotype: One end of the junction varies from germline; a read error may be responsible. The CDR3 sequence is CASSRTSGIGELFF. The CDR3 nucleotides read TGCGCCAGCAGTCGGACTAGCGGGATCGGGGAGCTGTTTTTT. The chain uses TRBV27 and TRBJ2-2; TRBD2 aligns across 12 bases. The CDR3 runs to 14 residues. Germline-derived CDR1 and CDR2 are MNHEY and SMNVEV (reference sequence).

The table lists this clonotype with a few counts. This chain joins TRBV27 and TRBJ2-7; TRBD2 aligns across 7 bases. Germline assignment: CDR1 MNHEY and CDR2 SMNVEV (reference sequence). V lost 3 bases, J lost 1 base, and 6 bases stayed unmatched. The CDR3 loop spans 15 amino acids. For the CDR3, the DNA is TGTGCCAGCAGTTTGGGGGGGGGGTTTTCCTACGAGCAGTACTTC. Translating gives CASSLGGGFSYEQYF.

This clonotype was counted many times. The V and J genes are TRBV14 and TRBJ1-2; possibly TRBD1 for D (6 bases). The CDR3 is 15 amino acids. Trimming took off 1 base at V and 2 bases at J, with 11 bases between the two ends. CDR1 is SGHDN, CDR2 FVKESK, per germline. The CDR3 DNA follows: TGTGCCAGCAGCCAAGTCCTGACAGGCAACTATGGCTACACCTTC. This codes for CASSQVLTGNYGYTF.

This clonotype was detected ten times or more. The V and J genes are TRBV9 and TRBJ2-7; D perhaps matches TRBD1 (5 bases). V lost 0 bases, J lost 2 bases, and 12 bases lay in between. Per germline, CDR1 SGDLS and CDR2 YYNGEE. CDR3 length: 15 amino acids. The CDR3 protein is CASSVAATGTYEQYF. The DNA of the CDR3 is TGTGCCAGCAGCGTAGCTGCAACAGGTACCTACGAGCAGTACTTC.

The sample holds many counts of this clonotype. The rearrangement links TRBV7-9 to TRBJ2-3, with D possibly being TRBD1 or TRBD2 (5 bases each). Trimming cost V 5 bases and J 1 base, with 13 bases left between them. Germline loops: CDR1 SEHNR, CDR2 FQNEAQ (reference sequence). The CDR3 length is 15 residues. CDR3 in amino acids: CASSPRDLRTDTQYF. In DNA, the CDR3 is TGTGCCAGCAGCCCCCGGGACCTACGCACAGATACGCAGTATTTT.

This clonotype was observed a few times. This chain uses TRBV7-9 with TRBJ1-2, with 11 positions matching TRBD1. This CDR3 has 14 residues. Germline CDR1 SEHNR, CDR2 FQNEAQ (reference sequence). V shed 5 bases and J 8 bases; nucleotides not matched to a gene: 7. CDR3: CASSPGTGGKGYTF. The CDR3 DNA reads TGTGCCAGCAGCCCCGGGACAGGGGGGAAAGGCTACACCTTC.

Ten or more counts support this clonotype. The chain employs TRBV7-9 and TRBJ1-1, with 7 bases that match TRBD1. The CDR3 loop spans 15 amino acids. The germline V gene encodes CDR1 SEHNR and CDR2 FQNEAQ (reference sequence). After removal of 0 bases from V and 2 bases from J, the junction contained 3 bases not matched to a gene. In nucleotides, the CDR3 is TGTGCCAGCAGCTTAGCAGGGGGCGGTAACACTGAAGCTTTCTTT. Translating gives CASSLAGGGNTEAFF.

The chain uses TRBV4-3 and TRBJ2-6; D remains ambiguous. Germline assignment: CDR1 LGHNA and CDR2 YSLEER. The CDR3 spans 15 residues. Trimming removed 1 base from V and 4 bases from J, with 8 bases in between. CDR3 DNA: TGCGCCAGCAGCCAAGGCATTTCCGGGGCCAACGTCCTGACTTTC. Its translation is CASSQGISGANVLTF.

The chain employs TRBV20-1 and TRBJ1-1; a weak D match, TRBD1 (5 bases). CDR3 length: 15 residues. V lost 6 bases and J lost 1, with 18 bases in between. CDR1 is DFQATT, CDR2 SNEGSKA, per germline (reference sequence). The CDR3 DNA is TGCAGTGCCTTCCTTGGGGGGGGAGGGAACACTGAAGCTTTCTTT. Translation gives CSAFLGGGGNTEAFF.

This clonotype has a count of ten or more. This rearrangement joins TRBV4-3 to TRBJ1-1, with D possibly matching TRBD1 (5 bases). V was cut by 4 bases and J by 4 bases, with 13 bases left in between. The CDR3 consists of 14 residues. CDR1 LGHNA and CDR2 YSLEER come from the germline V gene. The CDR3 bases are TGCGCCAGCAGCCTTGGGGGGGTGGGCACTGAAGCTTTCTTT. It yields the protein CASSLGGVGTEAFF.

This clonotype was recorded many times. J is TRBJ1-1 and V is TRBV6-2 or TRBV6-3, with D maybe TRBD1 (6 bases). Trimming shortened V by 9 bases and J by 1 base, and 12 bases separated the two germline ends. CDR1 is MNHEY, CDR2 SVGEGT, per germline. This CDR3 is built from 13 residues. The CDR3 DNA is TGTGCCAGTCTGACAGGTGAGAACACTGAAGCTTTCTTT. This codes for CASLTGENTEAFF.

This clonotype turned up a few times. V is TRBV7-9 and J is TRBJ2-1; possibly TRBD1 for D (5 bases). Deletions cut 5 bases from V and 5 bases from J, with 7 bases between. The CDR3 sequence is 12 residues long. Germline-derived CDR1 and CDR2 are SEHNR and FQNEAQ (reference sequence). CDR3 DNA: TGTGCCAGCAGCCCGGACAACAATGAGCAGTTCTTC. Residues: CASSPDNNEQFF.

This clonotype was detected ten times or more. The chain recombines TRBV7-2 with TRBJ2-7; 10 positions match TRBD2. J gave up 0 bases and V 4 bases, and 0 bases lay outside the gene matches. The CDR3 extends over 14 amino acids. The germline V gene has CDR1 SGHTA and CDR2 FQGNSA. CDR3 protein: CASSSSGSSYEQYF. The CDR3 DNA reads TGTGCCAGCAGCTCTAGCGGGAGCTCCTACGAGCAGTACTTC.

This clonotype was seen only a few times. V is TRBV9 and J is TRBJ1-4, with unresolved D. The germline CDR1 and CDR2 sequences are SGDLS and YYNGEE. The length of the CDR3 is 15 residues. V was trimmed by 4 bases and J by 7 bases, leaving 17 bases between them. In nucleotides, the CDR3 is TGTGCCAGCAGCCCCCGGACCGGGAGTTTTGAAAAACTGTTTTTT. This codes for CASSPRTGSFEKLFF.

The CDR3 bases are TGTGCCAGCAGCGCGGAGGCAGTTTACTTTTATAATTCACCCCTCCACTTT. Translated: CASSAEAVYFYNSPLHF. The genes are TRBV9 and TRBJ1-6; D ambiguous. Per the germline V gene, CDR1 is SGDLS and CDR2 is YYNGEE. This CDR3 has 17 amino acids. V was clipped by 3 bases and J by 4 bases, with 17 bases between them.

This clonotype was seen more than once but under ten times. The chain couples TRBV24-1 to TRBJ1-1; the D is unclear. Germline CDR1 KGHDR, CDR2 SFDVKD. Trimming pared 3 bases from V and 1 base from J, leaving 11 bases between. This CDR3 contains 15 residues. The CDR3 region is CATSDPAGGNTEAFF. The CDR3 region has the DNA TGTGCCACCAGTGATCCGGCAGGAGGGAACACTGAAGCTTTCTTT.

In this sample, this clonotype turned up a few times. The CDR3 DNA sequence: TGTGCCACCCTGGAGGCTAGCGGCCCCTCCTACGAGCAGTACTTC. Translating it yields CATLEASGPSYEQYF. The V and J genes are TRBV2 and TRBJ2-7; 7 positions agree with TRBD2. The germline V gene has CDR1 SNHLY and CDR2 FYNNEI. The CDR3 extends over 15 amino acids. The trim removed 10 bases at V and 0 bases at J, leaving 12 bases unmatched.

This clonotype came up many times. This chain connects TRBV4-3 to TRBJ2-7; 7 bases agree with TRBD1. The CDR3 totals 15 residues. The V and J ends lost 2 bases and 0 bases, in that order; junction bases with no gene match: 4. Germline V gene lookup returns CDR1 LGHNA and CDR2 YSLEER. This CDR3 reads CASSQFDRASYEQYF. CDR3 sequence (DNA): TGCGCCAGCAGCCAATTTGACAGGGCCTCCTACGAGCAGTACTTC.

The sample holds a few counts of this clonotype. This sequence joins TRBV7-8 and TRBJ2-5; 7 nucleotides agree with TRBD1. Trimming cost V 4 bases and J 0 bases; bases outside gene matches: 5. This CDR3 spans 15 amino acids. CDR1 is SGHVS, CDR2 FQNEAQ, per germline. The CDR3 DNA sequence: TGTGCCAGCAGCTCCGACAGGGTTAACCAAGAGACCCAGTACTTC. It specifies CASSSDRVNQETQYF.

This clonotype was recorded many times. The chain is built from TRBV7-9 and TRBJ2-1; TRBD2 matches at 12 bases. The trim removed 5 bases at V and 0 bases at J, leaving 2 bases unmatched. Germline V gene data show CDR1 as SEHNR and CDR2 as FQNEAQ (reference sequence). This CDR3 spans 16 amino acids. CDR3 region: CASSPTSGSSYNEQFF. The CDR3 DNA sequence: TGTGCCAGCAGCCCGACTAGCGGGAGCTCCTACAATGAGCAGTTCTTC.

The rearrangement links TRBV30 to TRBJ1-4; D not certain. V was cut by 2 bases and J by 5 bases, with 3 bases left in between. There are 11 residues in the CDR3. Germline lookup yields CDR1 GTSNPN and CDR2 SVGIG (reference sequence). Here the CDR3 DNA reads TGTGCCTGGAGTTTAAATGAAAAACTGTTTTTT. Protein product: CAWSLNEKLFF.